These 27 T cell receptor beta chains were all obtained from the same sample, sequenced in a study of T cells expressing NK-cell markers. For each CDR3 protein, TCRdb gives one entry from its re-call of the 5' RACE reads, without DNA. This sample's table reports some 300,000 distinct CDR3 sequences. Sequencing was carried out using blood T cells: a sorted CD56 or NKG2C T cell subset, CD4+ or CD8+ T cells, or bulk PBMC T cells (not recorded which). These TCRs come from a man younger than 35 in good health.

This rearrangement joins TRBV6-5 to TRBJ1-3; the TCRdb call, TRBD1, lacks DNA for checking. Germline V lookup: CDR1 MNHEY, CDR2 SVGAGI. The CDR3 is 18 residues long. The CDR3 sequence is CASSYASGGALVGNTIYF.

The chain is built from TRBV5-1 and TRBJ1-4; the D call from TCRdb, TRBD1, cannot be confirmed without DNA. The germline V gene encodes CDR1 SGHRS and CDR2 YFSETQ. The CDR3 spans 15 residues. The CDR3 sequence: CASSLEPSGGEKLFF.

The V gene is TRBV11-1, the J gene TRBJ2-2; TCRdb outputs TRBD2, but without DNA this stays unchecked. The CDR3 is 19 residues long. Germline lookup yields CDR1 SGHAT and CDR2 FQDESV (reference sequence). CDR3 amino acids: CASRRGSTEEGGNTGELFF.

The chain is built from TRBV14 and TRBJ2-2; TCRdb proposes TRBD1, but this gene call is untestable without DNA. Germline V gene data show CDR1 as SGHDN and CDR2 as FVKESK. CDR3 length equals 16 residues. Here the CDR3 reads CASSQPQGYNTGELFF.

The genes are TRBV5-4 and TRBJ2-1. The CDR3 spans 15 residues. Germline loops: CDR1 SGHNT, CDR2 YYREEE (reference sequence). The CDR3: CASSFGGPGYNEQFF.

CDR3 protein: CASSQVRMTGDYTDTQYF. The chain is built from TRBV4-2 and TRBJ2-3; there is no DNA to check the TCRdb D call of TRBD1. The CDR3 totals 18 residues. Germline V gene sequence: CDR1 LGHNA, CDR2 YNFKEQ.

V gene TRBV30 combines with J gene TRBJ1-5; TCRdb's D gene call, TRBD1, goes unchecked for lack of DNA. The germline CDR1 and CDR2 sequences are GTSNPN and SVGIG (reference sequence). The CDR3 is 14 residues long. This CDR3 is CAWSVRRDNQPQHF. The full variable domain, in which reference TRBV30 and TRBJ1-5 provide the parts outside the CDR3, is SQTIHQWPATLVQPVGSPLSLECTVEGTSNPNLYWYRQAAGRGLQLLFYSVGIGQISSEVPQNLSASRPQDRQFILSSKKLLLSDSGFYLCAWSVRRDNQPQHFGDGTRLSIL.

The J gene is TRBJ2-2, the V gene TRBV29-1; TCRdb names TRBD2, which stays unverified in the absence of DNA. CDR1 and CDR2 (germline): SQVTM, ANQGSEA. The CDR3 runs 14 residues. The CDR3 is CSVGGFVGTGELFF.

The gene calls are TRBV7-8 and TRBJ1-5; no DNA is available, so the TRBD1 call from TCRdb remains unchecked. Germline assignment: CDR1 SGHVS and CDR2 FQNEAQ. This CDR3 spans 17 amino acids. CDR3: CASSLVRGKDSNQPQHF. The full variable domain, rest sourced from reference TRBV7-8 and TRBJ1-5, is GAGVSQSPRYKVAKRGQDVALRCDPISGHVSLFWYQQALGQGPEFLTYFQNEAQLDKSGLPSDRFFAERPEGSVSTLKIQRTQQEDSAVYLCASSLVRGKDSNQPQHFGDGTRLSIL.

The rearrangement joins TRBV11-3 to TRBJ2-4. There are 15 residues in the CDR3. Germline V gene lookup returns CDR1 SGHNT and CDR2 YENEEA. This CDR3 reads CASSLGQVAKNIQYF. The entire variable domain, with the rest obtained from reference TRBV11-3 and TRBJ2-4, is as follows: EAGVVQSPRYKIIEKKQPVAFWCNPISGHNTLYWYLQNLGQGPELLIRYENEEAVDDSQLPKDRFSAERLKGVDSTLKIQPAELGDSAVYLCASSLGQVAKNIQYFGAGTRLSVL.

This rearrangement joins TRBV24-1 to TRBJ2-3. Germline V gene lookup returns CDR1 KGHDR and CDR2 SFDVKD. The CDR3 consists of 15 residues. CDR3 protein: CATSDSGVFSDTQYF.

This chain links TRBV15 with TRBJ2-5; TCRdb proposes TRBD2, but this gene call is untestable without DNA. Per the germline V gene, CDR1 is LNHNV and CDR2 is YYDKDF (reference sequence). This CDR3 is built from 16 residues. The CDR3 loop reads CATSRRTSGYQETQYF.

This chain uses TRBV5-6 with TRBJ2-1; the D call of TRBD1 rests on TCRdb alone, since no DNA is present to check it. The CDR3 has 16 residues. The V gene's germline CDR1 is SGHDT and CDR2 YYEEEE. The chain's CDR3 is CASSVAGQGIFNEQFF.

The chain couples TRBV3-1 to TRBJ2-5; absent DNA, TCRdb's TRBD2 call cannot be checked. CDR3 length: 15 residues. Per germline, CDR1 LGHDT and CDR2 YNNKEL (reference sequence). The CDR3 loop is CASSPTHSGRETQYF.

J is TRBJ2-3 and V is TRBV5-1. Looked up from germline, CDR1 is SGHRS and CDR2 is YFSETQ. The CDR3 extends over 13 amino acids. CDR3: CASSLAGQNTQYF.

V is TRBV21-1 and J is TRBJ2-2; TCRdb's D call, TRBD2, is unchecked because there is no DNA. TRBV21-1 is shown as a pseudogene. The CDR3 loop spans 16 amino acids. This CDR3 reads CASSMILVPQHGELFF.

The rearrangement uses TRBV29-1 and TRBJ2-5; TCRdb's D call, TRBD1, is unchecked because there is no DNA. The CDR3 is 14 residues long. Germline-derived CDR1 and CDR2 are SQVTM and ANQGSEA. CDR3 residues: CSVATTGGGETQYF.

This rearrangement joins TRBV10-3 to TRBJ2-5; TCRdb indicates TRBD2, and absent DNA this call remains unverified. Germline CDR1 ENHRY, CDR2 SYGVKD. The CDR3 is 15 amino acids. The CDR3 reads CAISGGLVGVMTQYF.

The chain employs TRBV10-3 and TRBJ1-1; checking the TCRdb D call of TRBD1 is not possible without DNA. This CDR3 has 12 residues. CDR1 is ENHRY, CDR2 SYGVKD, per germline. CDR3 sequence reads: CAISDDRPGAFF.

The CDR3 here is CSAGGGGSDQPQHF. The chain recombines TRBV29-1 with TRBJ1-5; lacking DNA, the TRBD1 call made by TCRdb goes unchecked. Germline lookup yields CDR1 SQVTM and CDR2 ANQGSEA. The CDR3 spans 14 residues.

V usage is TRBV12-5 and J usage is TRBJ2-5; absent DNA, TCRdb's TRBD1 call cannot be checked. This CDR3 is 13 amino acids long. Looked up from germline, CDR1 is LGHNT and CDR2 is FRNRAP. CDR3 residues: CASGSAAGWDQHF. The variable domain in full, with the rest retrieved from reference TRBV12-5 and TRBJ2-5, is DARVTQTPRHKVTEMGQEVTMRCQPILGHNTVFWYRQTMMQGLELLAYFRNRAPLDDSGMPKDRFSAEMPDATLATLKIQPSEPRDSAVYFCASGSAAGWDQHFGPGTRLLVL.

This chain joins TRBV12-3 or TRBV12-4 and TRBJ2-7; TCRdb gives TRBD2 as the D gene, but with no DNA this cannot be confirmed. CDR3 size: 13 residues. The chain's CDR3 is CASREGLATEQYF.

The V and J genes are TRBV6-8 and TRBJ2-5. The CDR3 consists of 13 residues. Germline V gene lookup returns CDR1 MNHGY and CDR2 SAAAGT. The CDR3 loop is CASSYIHQETQYF.

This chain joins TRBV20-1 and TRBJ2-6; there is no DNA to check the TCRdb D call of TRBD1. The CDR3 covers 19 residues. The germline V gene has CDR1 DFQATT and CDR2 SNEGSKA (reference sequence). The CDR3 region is CSARRQGVGVLSGANVLTF.

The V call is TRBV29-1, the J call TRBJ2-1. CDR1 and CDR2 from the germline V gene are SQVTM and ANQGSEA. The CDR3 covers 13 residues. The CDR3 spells CSVRWISVDEQFF.

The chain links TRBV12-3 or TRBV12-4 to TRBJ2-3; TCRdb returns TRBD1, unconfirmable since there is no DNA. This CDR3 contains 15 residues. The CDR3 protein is CASSSHRAGTDTQYF.

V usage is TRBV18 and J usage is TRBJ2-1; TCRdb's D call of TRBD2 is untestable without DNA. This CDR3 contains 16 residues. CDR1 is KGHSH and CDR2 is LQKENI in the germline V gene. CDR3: CASSPNSAGGYNEQFF.